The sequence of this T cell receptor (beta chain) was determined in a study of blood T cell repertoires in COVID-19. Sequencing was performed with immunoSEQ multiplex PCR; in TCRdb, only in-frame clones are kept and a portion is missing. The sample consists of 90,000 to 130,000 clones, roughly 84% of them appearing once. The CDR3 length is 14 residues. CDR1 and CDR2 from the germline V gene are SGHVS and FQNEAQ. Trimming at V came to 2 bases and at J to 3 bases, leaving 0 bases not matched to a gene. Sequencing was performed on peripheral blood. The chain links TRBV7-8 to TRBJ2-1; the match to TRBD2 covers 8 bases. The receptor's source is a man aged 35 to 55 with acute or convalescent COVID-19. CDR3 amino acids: CASSLSGGYNEQFF. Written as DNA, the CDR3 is TGTGCCAGCAGCTTAAGCGGGGGCTACAATGAGCAGTTCTTC.